The rows below give T cell receptor beta chains drawn from one sample of a study of blood T cell repertoires in COVID-19. Clones were sequenced by immunoSEQ multiplex PCR, and TCRdb holds only the in-frame ones, with some missing. The sample carries approximately 150,000 clones, roughly nine tenths recorded once. Sequenced material: PBMCs or T cells enriched from blood (not recorded which). Receptor source: a woman aged 40 to 55 who had been exposed to COVID-19. Each CDR3 is given with its conserved first and last residue. D genes are given only for firm matches. Size tells how often a clone was seen (once, few, many) or the class of an expanded clone, and some rows leave it out.

clone_size: .
j_call: TRBJ2-5
d_call: TRBD2
v_call: TRBV5-1
cdr3_nt: TGCGCCAGCTGCCTGGTGGGGGGGGAGACCCAGTACTTC
cdr3_aa: CASCLVGGETQYF

clone_size: .
j_call: TRBJ2-1
d_call: .
v_call: TRBV5-5
cdr3_nt: TGTGCCAGCACCGACATTTTTAGGCCTGCTGAGCAGTTCTTC
cdr3_aa: CASTDIFRPAEQFF

clone_size: .
j_call: TRBJ1-1
d_call: .
v_call: TRBV7-9
cdr3_nt: TGTGCCAGCAGCTCCCCCATGACAGTTGAAGCTTTCTTT
cdr3_aa: CASSSPMTVEAFF

clone_size: .
j_call: TRBJ2-1
d_call: TRBD2
v_call: TRBV14
cdr3_nt: TGTGCCAGCAGCCGGACTAGCTCCTACAATGAGCAGTTCTTC
cdr3_aa: CASSRTSSYNEQFF

clone_size: .
j_call: TRBJ2-4
d_call: TRBD2
v_call: TRBV14
cdr3_nt: TGTGCCAGCAGCCGAGCGGGGAACAAAAACATTCAGTACTTC
cdr3_aa: CASSRAGNKNIQYF

clone_size: .
j_call: TRBJ1-1
d_call: TRBD1
v_call: TRBV29-1
cdr3_nt: TGCAGCGTCGGGAAGGGACAGGGGGGTATGAACACTGAAGCTTTCTTT
cdr3_aa: CSVGKGQGGMNTEAFF

clone_size: .
j_call: TRBJ2-1
d_call: TRBD1
v_call: TRBV28
cdr3_nt: TGTGCCAGCAGTTCGATCGCCGGGACAGCCTCCTACAATGAGCAGTTCTTC
cdr3_aa: CASSSIAGTASYNEQFF

clone_size: .
j_call: TRBJ2-4
d_call: TRBD1
v_call: TRBV3-1/TRBV3-2
cdr3_nt: TGTGCCAGCAGCCTTGGACAGGGGGCCCACATTCAGTACTTC
cdr3_aa: CASSLGQGAHIQYF

clone_size: .
j_call: TRBJ2-1
d_call: .
v_call: TRBV7-8
cdr3_nt: TGTGCCAGCAGCTTAGGGCAGGACAGTGAGCAGTTCTTC
cdr3_aa: CASSLGQDSEQFF

clone_size: .
j_call: TRBJ1-6
d_call: TRBD1
v_call: TRBV5-6
cdr3_nt: TGTGCCAGCAGTCGGGACAGTTTTAATTCACCCCTCCACTTT
cdr3_aa: CASSRDSFNSPLHF

clone_size: .
j_call: TRBJ1-1
d_call: TRBD1
v_call: TRBV19
cdr3_nt: TGTGCCAGCACTTCCGGGACAGGGGTTGGCACTGAAGCTTTCTTT
cdr3_aa: CASTSGTGVGTEAFF

clone_size: .
j_call: TRBJ2-7
d_call: TRBD1
v_call: TRBV5-6
cdr3_nt: TGTGCCAGCAGCCCAGCCGCGACAGGGCCCTACGAGCAGTACTTC
cdr3_aa: CASSPAATGPYEQYF

clone_size: .
j_call: TRBJ2-3
d_call: .
v_call: TRBV12-5
cdr3_nt: TGTGCTAGTGGTTTCGGGACACCTGGCACAGATACGCAGTATTTT
cdr3_aa: CASGFGTPGTDTQYF

clone_size: few
j_call: TRBJ1-4
d_call: .
v_call: TRBV14
cdr3_nt: TGTGCCAGCAGCCGCCGGTTTCCCAATGAAAAACTGTTTTTT
cdr3_aa: CASSRRFPNEKLFF

clone_size: .
j_call: TRBJ1-4
d_call: .
v_call: TRBV28
cdr3_nt: TGTGCCAGCAGTATCACTCGGACTGAACTGTTTTTT
cdr3_aa: CASSITRTELFF

clone_size: few
j_call: TRBJ1-1
d_call: .
v_call: TRBV4-2
cdr3_nt: TGTGCCAGCAGCCAAGGCAGGGCGTCGAACACTGAAGCTTTCTTT
cdr3_aa: CASSQGRASNTEAFF

clone_size: .
j_call: TRBJ1-4
d_call: .
v_call: TRBV3-1/TRBV3-2
cdr3_nt: TGTGCCAGCAGCCAAGCAGGCGGGCGAAGGGCAAATCTGTTTTTT
cdr3_aa: CASSQAGGRRANLFF

clone_size: once
j_call: TRBJ2-3
d_call: .
v_call: TRBV4-1
cdr3_nt: TGCGCCAGCAGCCAACCCCGAACGGGGATCCACACAGATACGCAGTATTTT
cdr3_aa: CASSQPRTGIHTDTQYF

clone_size: .
j_call: TRBJ2-2
d_call: .
v_call: TRBV3-1/TRBV3-2
cdr3_nt: TGTGCCAGCAGCCAGAAGGGGGTATTGAACACCGGGGAGCTGTTTTTT
cdr3_aa: CASSQKGVLNTGELFF

clone_size: .
j_call: TRBJ1-1
d_call: .
v_call: TRBV7-8
cdr3_nt: TGTGCCAGCAGCCGGGACAAGGGGGTTGAAGCTTTCTTT
cdr3_aa: CASSRDKGVEAFF

clone_size: .
j_call: TRBJ1-2
d_call: .
v_call: TRBV14
cdr3_nt: TGTGCCAGCAGCCCCGGCAGGGCAGGTGGCTACACCTTC
cdr3_aa: CASSPGRAGGYTF

clone_size: .
j_call: TRBJ1-1
d_call: .
v_call: TRBV19
cdr3_nt: TGTGCCAGTAGTTCCTCCCCGGTGAACACTGAAGCTTTCTTT
cdr3_aa: CASSSSPVNTEAFF

clone_size: few
j_call: TRBJ2-2
d_call: .
v_call: TRBV10-1
cdr3_nt: TGCGCCTTTTCGTCCGCGAACACCGGGGAGCTGTTTTTT
cdr3_aa: CAFSSANTGELFF

clone_size: .
j_call: TRBJ2-3
d_call: .
v_call: TRBV12-5
cdr3_nt: TGTGCTAGTGGTTTGGGGACATGGGCCGATGGTGCCACAGATACGCAGTATTTT
cdr3_aa: CASGLGTWADGATDTQYF

clone_size: .
j_call: TRBJ2-7
d_call: .
v_call: TRBV5-1
cdr3_nt: TGCGCCAGCAGCTCCCTAGGCCCAGGTAGCGACGAGCAGTACTTC
cdr3_aa: CASSSLGPGSDEQYF

clone_size: .
j_call: TRBJ1-2
d_call: .
v_call: TRBV19
cdr3_nt: TGTGCCAGTATACAGGGACCGAGGGGACTAACTTATGGCTACACCTTC
cdr3_aa: CASIQGPRGLTYGYTF

clone_size: .
j_call: TRBJ2-2
d_call: TRBD2
v_call: TRBV5-5
cdr3_nt: TGTGCCAGCAGCTTGGCGGGAGGGGGAGAGACCGGGGAGCTGTTTTTT
cdr3_aa: CASSLAGGGETGELFF

clone_size: few
j_call: TRBJ2-5
d_call: TRBD1
v_call: TRBV28
cdr3_nt: TGTGCCAGCGGACAGGGAGGTACCCAGTACTTC
cdr3_aa: CASGQGGTQYF

clone_size: .
j_call: TRBJ1-1
d_call: TRBD1
v_call: TRBV2
cdr3_nt: TGTGCCAGCAGCGAACAGGGGCAGAACACTGAAGCTTTCTTT
cdr3_aa: CASSEQGQNTEAFF

clone_size: .
j_call: TRBJ2-7
d_call: TRBD2
v_call: TRBV27
cdr3_nt: TGTGCCAGCAGCCTAGGCGGGAGGCCTTCCTACGAGCAGTACTTC
cdr3_aa: CASSLGGRPSYEQYF

clone_size: .
j_call: TRBJ2-2
d_call: .
v_call: TRBV6-1
cdr3_nt: TGTGCCAGCAGTGAAATGGGGGGCGGGGAGCTGTTTTTT
cdr3_aa: CASSEMGGGELFF

clone_size: .
j_call: TRBJ2-3
d_call: .
v_call: TRBV19
cdr3_nt: TGTGCCAGTAGTCCCCTCTCCGGAGATACGCAGTATTTT
cdr3_aa: CASSPLSGDTQYF